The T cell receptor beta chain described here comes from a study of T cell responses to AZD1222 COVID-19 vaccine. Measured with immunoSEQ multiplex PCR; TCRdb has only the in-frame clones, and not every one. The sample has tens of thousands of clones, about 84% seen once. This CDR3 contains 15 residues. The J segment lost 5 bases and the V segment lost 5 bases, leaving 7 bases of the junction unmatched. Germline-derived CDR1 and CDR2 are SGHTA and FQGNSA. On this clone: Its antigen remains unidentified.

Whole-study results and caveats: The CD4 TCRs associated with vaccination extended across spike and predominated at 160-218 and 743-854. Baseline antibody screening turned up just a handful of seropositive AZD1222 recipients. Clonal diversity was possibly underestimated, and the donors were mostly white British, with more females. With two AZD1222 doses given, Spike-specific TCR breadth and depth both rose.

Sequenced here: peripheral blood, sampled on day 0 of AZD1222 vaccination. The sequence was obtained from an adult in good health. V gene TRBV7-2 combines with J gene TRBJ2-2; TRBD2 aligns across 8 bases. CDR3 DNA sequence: TGTGCCAGCAGCCGTAGCGGGATTACTACCGGGGAGCTGTTTTTT. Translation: CASSRSGITTGELFF.